The 19 T cell receptor beta chains below come from one sample, sequenced in a study of blood T cell repertoires in COVID-19. Assay: immunoSEQ multiplex PCR; the TCRdb copy retains only in-frame clones and omits some. The sample holds around 250,000 clones, about 90% seen once. Sequencing used peripheral blood. The source is a man aged 60 to 75 with acute or convalescent COVID-19.

The V call is TRBV18, the J call TRBJ2-1; 10 bases line up with TRBD2. The V and J ends lost 5 bases and 3 bases, in that order; junction bases with no gene match: 4. The V gene's germline CDR1 is KGHSH and CDR2 LQKENI. The CDR3 covers 15 residues. The CDR3 loop reads CASSAGTSDYNEQFF. In nucleotides, the CDR3 is TGTGCCAGCTCAGCCGGGACTAGCGACTACAATGAGCAGTTCTTC.

The chain is built from TRBV3-1 (or the pseudogene TRBV3-2) and TRBJ2-2; no reliable D call. Germline loops: CDR1 LGHDT, CDR2 YNNKEL (reference sequence). The CDR3 is made up of 15 amino acids. V shed 4 bases and J shed 1 base, with 10 bases lying between them. The CDR3 nucleotides are TGTGCCAGCAGCCCGCCTGGGCTGAACACCGGGGAGCTGTTTTTT. Encoded protein: CASSPPGLNTGELFF.

V usage is TRBV19 and J usage is TRBJ1-1; D gene uncertain. CDR3 length: 12 residues. Germline V gene sequence: CDR1 LNHDA, CDR2 SQIVND (reference sequence). V lost 7 bases and J 1 base, leaving 7 bases between the germline ends. This chain's CDR3 is CASMNTNTEAFF. In DNA form, the CDR3 reads TGTGCCAGTATGAACACGAACACTGAAGCTTTCTTT.

V gene TRBV28 combines with J gene TRBJ1-2; 7 bases map to TRBD1. CDR3 length equals 15 residues. Looked up from germline, CDR1 is MDHEN and CDR2 is SYDVKM. Germline trimming cut 4 bases from V and 3 bases from J; bases unmatched to any gene: 8. The DNA for the CDR3 is TGTGCCAGCAGTTCCTGGACAGGAGTCGACTATGGCTACACCTTC. Residues: CASSSWTGVDYGYTF.

The chain carries TRBV11-2 and TRBJ2-3, with 9 positions matching TRBD2. This CDR3 spans 16 amino acids. Germline V gene data show CDR1 as SGHAT and CDR2 as FQNNGV. J gave up 0 bases and V 4 bases, and 5 bases lay outside the gene matches. The CDR3 loop reads CASSSRLAASTDTQYF. The CDR3 DNA reads TGTGCCAGCAGCTCCCGACTAGCGGCTAGCACAGATACGCAGTATTTT.

The CDR3 bases are TGTGCCAGTAGCCTAAACCCCGTAGAGACCCAGTACTTC. The encoded protein is CASSLNPVETQYF. V usage is TRBV19 and J usage is TRBJ2-5; D gene ambiguous. Germline CDR1 reads LNHDA; CDR2 reads SQIVND (reference sequence). The CDR3 totals 13 residues. The V end was cut by 6 bases, the J end by 4 bases, with 12 bases between.

The chain combines TRBV20-1 with TRBJ2-5; D not certain. Trimming left V 3 bases short and J 7 bases short, with 12 bases between. The CDR3 is made up of 12 amino acids. Germline CDR1 and CDR2: DFQATT and SNEGSKA (reference sequence). The CDR3 spells CSASAARGTQYF. DNA for the CDR3: TGCAGTGCTAGTGCGGCCCGAGGGACCCAGTACTTC.

This clone has a single count. Here the CDR3 DNA reads TGCGCCAGCAGCTCCGGACTAGCGGGAGGGGATGAGCAGTTCTTC. It codes for CASSSGLAGGDEQFF. This chain uses TRBV5-1 with TRBJ2-1; 15 bases match TRBD2. V lost 3 bases, J lost 8 bases, and 3 bases stayed unmatched. CDR1 is SGHRS and CDR2 is YFSETQ in the germline V gene. This CDR3 spans 15 amino acids.

The chain uses TRBV30 and TRBJ2-4; 7 nucleotides line up with TRBD1. The V and J ends lost 8 bases and 4 bases, in that order; junction bases with no gene match: 5. Germline CDR1 GTSNPN, CDR2 SVGIG (reference sequence). The CDR3 is 12 residues long. CDR3 nucleotide sequence: TGTGCCCTGACGACAGGGAAAAACATTCAGTACTTC. Its translation is CALTTGKNIQYF.

A word on this clone: A junction end diverges from the germline sequence, so it may reflect a read error. This rearrangement joins TRBV3-1 (or the pseudogene TRBV3-2) to TRBJ1-4, with no clear D. CDR1 and CDR2 (germline): LGHDT, YNNKEL (reference sequence). CDR3 size: 11 residues. The CDR3: CASSPEGLPPF. In DNA form, the CDR3 reads TGTGCCAGCAGCCCAGAGGGCCTTCCTCCTTTT.

The chain combines TRBV7-8 with TRBJ2-1; 12 nucleotides agree with TRBD2. Germline V gives CDR1 SGHVS, CDR2 FQNEAQ. The CDR3 runs 15 residues. V was pared by 2 bases and J by 7 bases, with 3 bases of the junction left unmatched. The CDR3 here is CASSLTTSGSNEQFF. The CDR3 coding sequence is TGTGCCAGCAGCTTAACGACTAGCGGGAGTAATGAGCAGTTCTTC.

The V call is TRBV9, the J call TRBJ2-2; the match to TRBD1 covers 10 bases. This CDR3 is built from 15 residues. The V gene end was trimmed by 4 bases and the J gene end by 5 bases; junction bases not matched to a gene: 5. CDR1 is SGDLS and CDR2 is YYNGEE in the germline V gene. The CDR3 is CASSSGQGRTGELFF. The CDR3, as DNA: TGTGCCAGCAGCTCGGGACAGGGGCGGACCGGGGAGCTGTTTTTT.

Comment on this clone: This sample also contains other DNA sequences that code for the same CDR3. The chain joins TRBV3-1 (or the pseudogene TRBV3-2) to TRBJ1-1; TRBD1 is a possible D gene (6 bases). Trimming took 1 base from V and 1 from J, leaving 10 bases between them. The CDR3 totals 15 residues. The germline V gene encodes CDR1 LGHDT and CDR2 YNNKEL (reference sequence). The CDR3 protein is CASSQGEGGNTEAFF. CDR3 sequence (DNA): TGTGCCAGCAGCCAAGGGGAGGGGGGGAACACTGAAGCTTTCTTT.

Worth noting for this clone: Additional DNA sequences in this sample encode the identical CDR3. The chain links TRBV7-2 to TRBJ2-7, with 10 positions matching TRBD1. Germline loops: CDR1 SGHTA, CDR2 FQGNSA. The J segment lost 2 bases and the V segment lost 5 bases, leaving 6 bases of the junction unmatched. The CDR3 is 15 amino acids. CDR3 nucleotide sequence: TGTGCCAGCAGCCCTCGGACAGGGGGGACCTACGAGCAGTACTTC. Translating gives CASSPRTGGTYEQYF.

This chain links TRBV18 with TRBJ1-6; tentatively, D is TRBD1 (6 bases). The V gene's germline CDR1 is KGHSH and CDR2 LQKENI. This CDR3 spans 14 amino acids. V lost 2 bases and J lost 9, with 11 bases in between. CDR3 in amino acids: CASSPNREGSPLHF. In nucleotides, the CDR3 is TGTGCCAGCTCACCAAACAGGGAGGGTTCACCCCTCCACTTT.

This chain uses TRBV6-5 with TRBJ2-3; D is unclear. The V end was cut by 8 bases, the J end by 0 bases, with 9 bases between. Germline CDR1 MNHEY, CDR2 SVGAGI. The CDR3 totals 13 residues. In DNA, the CDR3 is TGTGCCAGCCGTCTGAGGAGCACAGATACGCAGTATTTT. Its translation is CASRLRSTDTQYF.

This chain connects TRBV29-1 to TRBJ2-1; TRBD2 matches at 13 bases. Germline values: CDR1 SQVTM, CDR2 ANQGSEA. V shed 3 bases, J shed 10 bases, and the junction held 6 bases outside the gene matches. The CDR3 is 14 residues long. The CDR3 sequence is CSVERTSGSGEQFF. Here the CDR3 DNA reads TGCAGCGTTGAGCGGACTAGCGGGAGTGGGGAGCAGTTCTTC.

The V gene is TRBV6-5, the J gene TRBJ2-3, with D possibly TRBD2 on 5 matching bases. V gave up 6 bases and J gave up 7 bases, with 14 bases separating them. Germline CDR1 MNHEY, CDR2 SVGAGI. The CDR3 is made up of 13 amino acids. The CDR3 loop is CASREALRNTQYF. The CDR3 bases are TGTGCCAGCAGGGAGGCCCTCAGGAATACGCAGTATTTT.

This clone was seen just once. The V and J genes are TRBV28 and TRBJ2-2, with TRBD1 identical over 8 bases. The CDR3 spans 15 residues. Germline CDR1 MDHEN, CDR2 SYDVKM. V trimming: 2 bases; J trimming: 4 bases; junction bases outside the gene matches: 3. The CDR3 DNA reads TGTGCCAGCAGTTTACCGCAGGGGGCCACCGGGGAGCTGTTTTTT. Amino acids: CASSLPQGATGELFF.